Listed below are T cell receptor beta chains from one sample, sequenced in a study of CD8+CD57+ T cells in acquired aplastic anemia. TCRdb used MiXCR to reprocess the reads, holding one entry per CDR3 protein. The top ten hold less than 4% of the sample, which has approximately 380,000 distinct CDR3 sequences, around 68% seen once. Sequenced sample: sorted CD4+, CD8+, or CD8+CD57+ T cells (not recorded which) from PBMCs. The receptors originated from a human donor in good health, serving as a control. The CDR3 runs from the conserved cysteine through the conserved F or W. The order of the fields is CDR3 DNA, CDR3 protein, D gene, V gene, clone size, J gene. The D gene is left open where the match is weak. For some rows the clone size is stated as once, few or many, or as a class when expanded; others skip it.

DNA: TGCAGTGCTCCTCAGGGGGGGTACGAGCAGTACTTC
CDR3: CSAPQGGYEQYF
D: .
V: TRBV20-1
size: .
J: TRBJ2-7

DNA: TGTGCCAGCAGTGAGGAATTCAATCAGCCCCAGCATTTT
CDR3: CASSEEFNQPQHF
D: .
V: TRBV2
size: many
J: TRBJ1-5

DNA: TGCAGTGCTTCTAGCGGTGGTGGACTGAACGAGCAGTACTTC
CDR3: CSASSGGGLNEQYF
D: TRBD2
V: TRBV20-1
size: .
J: TRBJ2-7

DNA: TGTGCCAGCAGCCCGGGGGGCGGCGCTGAAGCTTTCTTT
CDR3: CASSPGGGAEAFF
D: .
V: TRBV5-5
size: .
J: TRBJ1-1

DNA: TGTGCCAGCAGCGAAGTGCCCGAAGGGACTGAAGCTTTGTTTTTT
CDR3: CASSEVPEGTEALFF
D: .
V: TRBV9
size: .
J: TRBJ1-4

DNA: TGCAGTGCTAGAGGTGTCGGTAGCGGGGAAGCTTTCTTT
CDR3: CSARGVGSGEAFF
D: .
V: TRBV20-1
size: .
J: TRBJ1-1

DNA: TGCAGTGCTAGCGAGACAGGGTACCAAGAGACCCAGTACTTC
CDR3: CSASETGYQETQYF
D: TRBD1
V: TRBV20-1
size: many
J: TRBJ2-5

DNA: TGCAGTGCTAAGGGACAGAGCAGTTCACCCCTCCACTTT
CDR3: CSAKGQSSSPLHF
D: TRBD1
V: TRBV20-1
size: .
J: TRBJ1-6

DNA: TGTGCCAGCAGGCACGAAACTGGGACAGGCTTCTCCTACGAGCAGTACTTC
CDR3: CASRHETGTGFSYEQYF
D: TRBD1
V: TRBV6-5
size: many
J: TRBJ2-7

DNA: TGTGCCAGTCGACCGAAGGGACAGGGGGACGGCTACACCTTC
CDR3: CASRPKGQGDGYTF
D: TRBD1
V: TRBV19
size: .
J: TRBJ1-2

DNA: TGTGCCAGCAGCCGAACAGGGAAGCCTAGCTCCTATAATTCACCCCTCCACTTT
CDR3: CASSRTGKPSSYNSPLHF
D: .
V: TRBV5-4
size: .
J: TRBJ1-6

DNA: TGCGCCAGCAGCTTGGACGGGGGAGTTACCTACGAGCAGTACTTC
CDR3: CASSLDGGVTYEQYF
D: .
V: TRBV5-1
size: .
J: TRBJ2-7

DNA: TGCAGTGCTAGGCCGGACAGGGCCCTATACTTC
CDR3: CSARPDRALYF
D: TRBD1
V: TRBV20-1
size: .
J: TRBJ2-5

DNA: TGTGCCAGCAGCTCCTCGGGGCGGGGGTGGAATCAGCCCCAGCATTTT
CDR3: CASSSSGRGWNQPQHF
D: .
V: TRBV12-3/TRBV12-4
size: many
J: TRBJ1-5

DNA: TGTGCCAGCAAGGGGACTGGCGGAAGAGAGACCCAGCACTTC
CDR3: CASKGTGGRETQHF
D: .
V: TRBV2
size: .
J: TRBJ2-5

DNA: TGCGCCAGCAGAACGACGACAGTCATGAAGCCCCAGCATTTT
CDR3: CASRTTTVMKPQHF
D: .
V: TRBV5-1
size: .
J: TRBJ1-5

DNA: TGTGCCAGCAGCTTACCCCGGGGGTTCGACGAGCAGTACTTC
CDR3: CASSLPRGFDEQYF
D: .
V: TRBV7-2
size: many
J: TRBJ2-7

DNA: TGTGCCAGCAGCTCAATGGGGGCAAGCGAGCAGTACTTC
CDR3: CASSSMGASEQYF
D: .
V: TRBV7-6
size: few
J: TRBJ2-7

DNA: TGTGCCAGCGGGGGACACCCGGACAGAGCTATGAACACTGAAGCTTTCTTT
CDR3: CASGGHPDRAMNTEAFF
D: .
V: TRBV9
size: many
J: TRBJ1-1

DNA: TGTGCCATCCGTGAGCCCGACAGGCCCTATCGCTACACGTTC
CDR3: CAIREPDRPYRYTF
D: .
V: TRBV10-1
size: .
J: TRBJ1-2

DNA: TGTGCCAGCAGCTTGAGGACTAGCGAGCAGTACTTC
CDR3: CASSLRTSEQYF
D: TRBD2
V: TRBV7-3
size: .
J: TRBJ2-7

DNA: TGTGCCAGCAGTGGGACTATATCCGACACCGGGGAGCATTTT
CDR3: CASSGTISDTGEHF
D: .
V: TRBV2
size: .
J: TRBJ1-5

DNA: TGTGCCAGCAGCCCTCTTACCGGGGGCGTGAACGCTGAAGCTTTCTTT
CDR3: CASSPLTGGVNAEAFF
D: .
V: TRBV27
size: .
J: TRBJ1-1

DNA: TGTGCCAGCAGCCTTGCCGGGATGCACACAGATACGCAGTATTTT
CDR3: CASSLAGMHTDTQYF
D: .
V: TRBV7-2
size: once
J: TRBJ2-3

DNA: TGCAGTGCGGGGACAGATACGCAGTATTTT
CDR3: CSAGTDTQYF
D: .
V: TRBV20-1
size: .
J: TRBJ2-3

DNA: TGTGCCAGCAGCTATGGGGGTGGTGCCCAGCCCCAGCATTTT
CDR3: CASSYGGGAQPQHF
D: .
V: TRBV6-2/TRBV6-3
size: many
J: TRBJ1-5

DNA: TGCAGTGCTAACACACAGGGAGGGGGTGGCACTGAAGCTTTCTTT
CDR3: CSANTQGGGGTEAFF
D: .
V: TRBV20-1
size: .
J: TRBJ1-1

DNA: TGTGCCAGCAGCCGGGAGTTAAGCTGTGGCCACACCTTC
CDR3: CASSRELSCGHTF
D: .
V: TRBV7-2
size: .
J: TRBJ1-2

DNA: TGTGCCAGCAGCTCGGGACAGGGTTTCATGCAGTACTTC
CDR3: CASSSGQGFMQYF
D: TRBD1
V: TRBV5-1
size: .
J: TRBJ2-7